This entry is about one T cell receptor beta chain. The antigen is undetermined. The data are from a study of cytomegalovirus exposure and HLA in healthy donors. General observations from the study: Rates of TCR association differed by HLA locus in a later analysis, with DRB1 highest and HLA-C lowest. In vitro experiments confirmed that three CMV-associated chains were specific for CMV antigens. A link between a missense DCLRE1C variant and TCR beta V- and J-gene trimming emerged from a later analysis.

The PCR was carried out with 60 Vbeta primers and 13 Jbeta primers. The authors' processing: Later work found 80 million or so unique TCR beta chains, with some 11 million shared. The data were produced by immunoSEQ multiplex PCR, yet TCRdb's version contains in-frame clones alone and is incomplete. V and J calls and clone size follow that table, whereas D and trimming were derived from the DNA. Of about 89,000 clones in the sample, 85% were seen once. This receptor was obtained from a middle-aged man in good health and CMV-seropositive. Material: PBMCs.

The CDR3: CASSFRSGNTIYF. CDR3 DNA sequence: TGTGCCAGCAGCTTCAGATCTGGAAACACCATATATTTT. V is TRBV7-8 and J is TRBJ1-3; D gene ambiguous. This CDR3 has 13 amino acids. Trimming took 3 bases from V and 1 from J, leaving 4 bases between them. Germline lookup yields CDR1 SGHVS and CDR2 FQNEAQ.